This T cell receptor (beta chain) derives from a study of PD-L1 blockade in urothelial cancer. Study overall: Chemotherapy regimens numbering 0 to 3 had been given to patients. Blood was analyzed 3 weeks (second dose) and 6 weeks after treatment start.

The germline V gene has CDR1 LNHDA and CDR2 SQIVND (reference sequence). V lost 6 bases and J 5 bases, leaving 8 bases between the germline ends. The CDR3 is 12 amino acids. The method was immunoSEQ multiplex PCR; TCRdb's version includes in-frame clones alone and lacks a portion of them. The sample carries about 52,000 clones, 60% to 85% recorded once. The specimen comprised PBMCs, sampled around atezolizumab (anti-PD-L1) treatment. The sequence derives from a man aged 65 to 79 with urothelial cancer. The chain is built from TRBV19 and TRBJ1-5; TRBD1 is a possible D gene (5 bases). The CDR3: CASRDSDQPQHF. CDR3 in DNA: TGTGCCAGTAGAGACAGCGATCAGCCCCAGCATTTT.